One and the same sample provided the 24 T cell receptor beta chains below, sequenced in a study of tumour-infiltrating T cells in Burkitt lymphoma. Generated by immunoSEQ multiplex PCR, the TCRdb table keeps only in-frame clones and is missing some. The table lists around 45,000 clones, around 31% of them singletons. Material: tumor tissue. These TCRs come from a human donor with Burkitt lymphoma.

The V and J genes are TRBV27 and TRBJ1-6; unclear D gene. This CDR3 spans 16 amino acids. Trimming left V 5 bases short and J 0 bases short, with 11 bases between. CDR1 is MNHEY and CDR2 is SMNVEV in the germline V gene (reference sequence). This CDR3 is CASSPRLSSYNSPLHF. CDR3 DNA sequence: TGTGCCAGCAGTCCACGACTGAGCTCCTATAATTCACCCCTCCACTTT.

The J gene is TRBJ1-2, the V gene TRBV5-1; no clear D gene. Per the germline V gene, CDR1 is SGHRS and CDR2 is YFSETQ. This CDR3 comprises 15 residues. Trimming cost V 4 bases and J 4 bases, with 17 bases left between them. The CDR3 sequence: CASSAQPSELYGYTF. CDR3 coding DNA: TGCGCCAGCAGCGCCCAGCCATCAGAGCTCTATGGCTACACCTTC. The full variable domain, in which reference TRBV5-1 and TRBJ1-2 provide the parts outside the CDR3, is KAGVTQTPRYLIKTRGQQVTLSCSPISGHRSVSWYQQTPGQGLQFLFEYFSETQRNKGNFPGRFSGRQFSNSRSEMNVSTLELGDSALYLCASSAQPSELYGYTFGSGTRLTVV.

J is TRBJ2-7 and V is TRBV6-5; a possible D gene is TRBD2 (7 bases). This CDR3 comprises 15 residues. The germline V and J ends were trimmed by 6 bases and 2 bases, with 17 bases remaining between them. Germline V gene lookup returns CDR1 MNHEY and CDR2 SVGAGI. CDR3 DNA sequence: TGTGCCAGCAGCCCCATGCGGGGGCCCACCTACGAGCAGTACTTC. Protein product: CASSPMRGPTYEQYF.

A note on this clone: The junction does not match germline at one end; this may be a read error. The chain carries TRBV5-1 and TRBJ1-2; D uncertain. CDR1 is SGHRS, CDR2 YFSETQ, per germline. CDR3 size: 14 residues. Written as DNA, the CDR3 is TGCGCCAGCAGCTTGGCCGAGGAAACCTATGGCTACATCTTC. Amino acid sequence: CASSLAEETYGYIF.

The genes are TRBV7-9 and TRBJ1-1; D is ambiguous. Germline values: CDR1 SEHNR, CDR2 FQNEAQ (reference sequence). The germline V and J ends were trimmed by 5 bases and 5 bases, with 12 bases remaining between them. CDR3 length: 13 residues. This chain's CDR3 is CASSPQSGTEAFF. As DNA, the CDR3 is TGTGCCAGCAGCCCCCAAAGTGGTACTGAAGCTTTCTTT. Together with reference TRBV7-9 and TRBJ1-1, the CDR3 gives the full variable domain: DTGVSQNPRHKITKRGQNVTFRCDPISEHNRLYWYRQTLGQGPEFLTYFQNEAQLEKSRLLSDRFSAERPKGSFSTLEIQRTEQGDSAMYLCASSPQSGTEAFFGQGTRLTVV.

The gene calls are TRBV6-5 and TRBJ1-1; 8 bases match TRBD1. This CDR3 is built from 16 residues. Germline assignment: CDR1 MNHEY and CDR2 SVGAGI. V was clipped by 1 base and J by 1 base; unmatched bases: 5. The CDR3 nucleotides read TGTGCCAGCAGTTACTTCGGACAGGGAAAGAACACTGAAGCTTTCTTT. Its translation is CASSYFGQGKNTEAFF.

This clone was counted a few times. The CDR3, as DNA: TGTGCCAGCAGCCCCCGGGACGTCGAAGCTTTCTTT. Its protein product is CASSPRDVEAFF. The chain employs TRBV7-9 and TRBJ1-1, with a possible D match to TRBD1 (5 bases). Germline V gives CDR1 SEHNR, CDR2 FQNEAQ (reference sequence). The length of the CDR3 is 12 residues. The V gene lost 5 bases and the J gene lost 8 bases, with 12 bases spanning the gap.

J is TRBJ2-3 and V is TRBV25-1; D gene uncertain. The CDR3 covers 16 residues. Germline lookup yields CDR1 MGHDK and CDR2 SYGVNS. Trimming left V 5 bases short and J 0 bases short, with 15 bases between. CDR3 DNA sequence: TGTGCCAGCAGTCCTATTAGGACCGCTAGCACAGATACGCAGTATTTT. It is translated as CASSPIRTASTDTQYF. Full variable domain (outside the CDR3, taken from reference TRBV25-1 and TRBJ2-3): EADIYQTPRYLVIGTGKKITLECSQTMGHDKMYWYQQDPGMELHLIHYSYGVNSTEKGDLSSESTVSRIRTEHFPLTLESARPSHTSQYLCASSPIRTASTDTQYFGPGTRLTVL.

This clone was counted a few times. The rearrangement joins TRBV6-6 to TRBJ2-2, with 11 bases identical to TRBD1. Germline CDR1 reads MNHNY; CDR2 reads SVGAGI (reference sequence). The CDR3 length is 14 residues. The junction had 1 base not matched to a gene; V was cut back by 5 bases and J by 5 bases. CDR3 in amino acids: CASSRDRGTGELFF. In DNA, the CDR3 is TGTGCCAGCAGTAGGGACAGGGGGACCGGGGAGCTGTTTTTT.

This chain connects TRBV7-2 to TRBJ1-2, with unresolved D. The CDR3 has 14 residues. Germline loops: CDR1 SGHTA, CDR2 FQGNSA. V was pared by 5 bases and J by 3 bases, with 13 bases between. This CDR3 reads CASSPTALDYGYTF. The CDR3, as DNA: TGTGCCAGCAGCCCCACGGCTCTAGACTATGGCTACACCTTC.

The chain couples TRBV7-2 to TRBJ1-1; a possible D gene is TRBD1 (6 bases). The CDR3 extends over 15 amino acids. V lost 1 base and J 5 bases, leaving 14 bases between the germline ends. The germline V gene has CDR1 SGHTA and CDR2 FQGNSA. The CDR3 protein is CASSLVGGVNTEAFF. CDR3 in DNA: TGTGCCAGCAGCTTAGTAGGGGGAGTCAATACTGAAGCTTTCTTT.

In this sample, this clone turned up a few times. The V and J genes are TRBV29-1 and TRBJ2-7; D gene unclear. Germline CDR1 reads SQVTM; CDR2 reads ANQGSEA. The CDR3 spans 11 residues. The CDR3 DNA sequence: TGCAGTGGTGCCGAGAGAGGTGAGCAGTACTTC. Translating gives CSGAERGEQYF.

This chain connects TRBV7-2 to TRBJ2-1, with D perhaps TRBD1 or TRBD2 (7 bases each). Per the germline V gene, CDR1 is SGHTA and CDR2 is FQGNSA. The V and J ends lost 8 bases and 0 bases respectively, with 14 bases between them. CDR3 length: 15 residues. CDR3 nucleotide sequence: TGTGCCAGCGGGGAGGGACAGAGCTCCTACAATGAGCAGTTCTTC. Protein product: CASGEGQSSYNEQFF.

The gene calls are TRBV7-9 and TRBJ2-6; 7 bases match TRBD1. The CDR3 has 16 amino acids. Germline trimming cut 6 bases from V and 4 bases from J; bases unmatched to any gene: 9. The germline gives CDR1 SEHNR, CDR2 FQNEAQ (reference sequence). CDR3 nucleotide sequence: TGTGCCAGCAGTTCGAACAGGGGCTGGGGGGCCAACGTCCTGACTTTC. Encoded protein: CASSSNRGWGANVLTF.

This clone was detected only a few times. This chain links TRBV30 with TRBJ1-4, with 7 bases fitting TRBD1. The germline V gene encodes CDR1 GTSNPN and CDR2 SVGIG (reference sequence). Trimming removed 1 base from V and 15 bases from J; junction bases left unmatched: 8. CDR3 length: 12 residues. The CDR3 DNA reads as TGTGCCTGGAGTGGGCAGGGGGACGTGGTGTTTTTT. Translation: CAWSGQGDVVFF.

The sample holds a few counts of this clone. The chain has TRBV5-8 and TRBJ1-1, with a weak D call TRBD1 (6 bases). The CDR3 contains 14 residues. V lost 1 base to trimming and J lost 5 bases, with 12 bases between them. CDR1 SGHTS and CDR2 YDEGEE come from the germline V gene. CDR3 in amino acids: CASSLRGRGTEAFF. In nucleotides, the CDR3 is TGTGCCAGCAGCTTGCGGGGAAGGGGGACTGAAGCTTTCTTT.

V gene TRBV15 combines with J gene TRBJ1-1; the D is unclear. CDR1 and CDR2 (germline): LNHNV, YYDKDF (reference sequence). The length of the CDR3 is 15 residues. V shed 0 bases and J shed 1 base, with 9 bases lying between them. The CDR3 spells CATSRDLLGNTEAFF. In DNA form, the CDR3 reads TGTGCCACCAGCAGAGATCTGTTGGGGAACACTGAAGCTTTCTTT.

This clone was detected only a few times. The chain couples TRBV7-9 to TRBJ1-1; 7 nucleotides align to TRBD1. This CDR3 spans 13 amino acids. CDR1 is SEHNR, CDR2 FQNEAQ, per germline (reference sequence). The ends lost 2 bases at V and 7 bases at J; junction bases unmatched: 4. The CDR3 nucleotides are TGTGCCAGCAGCTTACGGCGGGACAGTGAAGCTTTCTTT. It encodes CASSLRRDSEAFF.

The gene calls are TRBV9 and TRBJ2-1, with 9 bases matching TRBD2. V was clipped by 0 bases and J by 6 bases; unmatched bases: 4. Germline V gene sequence: CDR1 SGDLS, CDR2 YYNGEE. This CDR3 has 15 residues. The chain's CDR3 is CASSVVAGGRNEQFF. CDR3 coding DNA: TGTGCCAGCAGCGTAGTCGCGGGGGGGCGCAATGAGCAGTTCTTC. The full variable domain, in which reference TRBV9 and TRBJ2-1 provide the parts outside the CDR3, is DSGVTQTPKHLITATGQRVTLRCSPRSGDLSVYWYQQSLDQGLQFLIQYYNGEERAKGNILERFSAQQFPDLHSELNLSSLELGDSALYFCASSVVAGGRNEQFFGPGTRLTVL.

This clone occurred a few times. The chain is built from TRBV10-3 and TRBJ2-5, with TRBD2 as a possible D gene (5 bases). Per germline, CDR1 ENHRY and CDR2 SYGVKD. This CDR3 is built from 14 residues. V lost 5 bases to trimming and J lost 7 bases, with 17 bases between them. CDR3 in amino acids: CAISPTSPSRTQYF. The CDR3 bases are TGTGCCATCAGTCCAACTAGTCCCTCAAGGACCCAGTACTTC.

The V and J genes are TRBV29-1 and TRBJ2-5; 8 nucleotides match TRBD2. The CDR3 is 15 amino acids. Germline CDR1 is SQVTM and CDR2 is ANQGSEA. V shed 8 bases, J shed 5 bases, and the junction held 16 bases outside the gene matches. As DNA, the CDR3 is TGCAGCTACGTTAGGGTAGCGGGGAAATTGGAGACCCAGTACTTC. Residues: CSYVRVAGKLETQYF.

This sequence joins TRBV7-2 and TRBJ1-4; D ambiguous. The ends were cut back, 5 bases at V and 8 bases at J, with 9 bases in the middle. CDR1 and CDR2 from the germline V gene are SGHTA and FQGNSA. This CDR3 has 12 residues. Here the CDR3 reads CASSKLREKLFF. DNA of the CDR3: TGTGCCAGCAGCAAACTCCGGGAAAAACTGTTTTTT.

This chain connects TRBV19 to TRBJ2-5; the D gene is possibly TRBD2 (6 bases). The germline V gene has CDR1 LNHDA and CDR2 SQIVND (reference sequence). Trimming pared 6 bases from V and 5 bases from J, leaving 13 bases between. CDR3 length equals 13 residues. CDR3 nucleotides: TGTGCCAGTAGCCGTAATGGGGGGGAGACCCAGTACTTC. The encoded protein is CASSRNGGETQYF.

This chain uses TRBV7-2 with TRBJ1-2, with a weak D call TRBD1 (6 bases). The CDR3 has 18 amino acids. Germline-derived CDR1 and CDR2 are SGHTA and FQGNSA. V gave up 5 bases and J gave up 6 bases, with 28 bases separating them. CDR3 sequence: CASSALPTPGHLRDGYTF. CDR3 DNA sequence: TGTGCCAGCAGCGCACTCCCTACGCCGGGACACCTAAGGGATGGCTACACCTTC.